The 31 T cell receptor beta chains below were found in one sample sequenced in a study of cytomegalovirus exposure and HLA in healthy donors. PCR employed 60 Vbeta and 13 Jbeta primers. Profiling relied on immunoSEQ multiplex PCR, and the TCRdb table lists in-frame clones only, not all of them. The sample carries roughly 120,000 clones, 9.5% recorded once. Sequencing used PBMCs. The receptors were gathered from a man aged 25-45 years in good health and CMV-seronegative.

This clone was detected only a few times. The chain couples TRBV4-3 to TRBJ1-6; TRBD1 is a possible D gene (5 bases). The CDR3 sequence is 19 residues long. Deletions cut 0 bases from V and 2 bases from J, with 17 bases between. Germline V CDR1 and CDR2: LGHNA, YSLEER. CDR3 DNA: TGCGCCAGCAGCCAAGATAGCCTCTCCAAGGGGACCTATAATTCACCCCTCCACTTT. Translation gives CASSQDSLSKGTYNSPLHF.

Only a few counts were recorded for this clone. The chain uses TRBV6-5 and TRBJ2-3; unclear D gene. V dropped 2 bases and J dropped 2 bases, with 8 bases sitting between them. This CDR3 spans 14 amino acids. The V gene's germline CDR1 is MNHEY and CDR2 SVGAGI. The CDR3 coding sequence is TGTGCCAGCAGTTACGGTGAGGACACAGATACGCAGTATTTT. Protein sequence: CASSYGEDTDTQYF.

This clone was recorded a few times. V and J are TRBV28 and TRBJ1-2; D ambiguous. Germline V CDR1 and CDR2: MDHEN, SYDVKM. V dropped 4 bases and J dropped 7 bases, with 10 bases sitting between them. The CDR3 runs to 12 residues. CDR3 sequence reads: CASSSRRGGYTF. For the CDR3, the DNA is TGTGCCAGCAGTTCCCGCCGAGGTGGCTACACCTTC.

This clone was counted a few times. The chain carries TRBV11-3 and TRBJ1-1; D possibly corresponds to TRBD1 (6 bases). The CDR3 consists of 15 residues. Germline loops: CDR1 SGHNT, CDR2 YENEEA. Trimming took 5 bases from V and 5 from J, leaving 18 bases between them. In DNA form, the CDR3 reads TGTGCCAGCAGCCCCCCGGGGGGCAGGGTGACTGAAGCTTTCTTT. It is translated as CASSPPGGRVTEAFF.

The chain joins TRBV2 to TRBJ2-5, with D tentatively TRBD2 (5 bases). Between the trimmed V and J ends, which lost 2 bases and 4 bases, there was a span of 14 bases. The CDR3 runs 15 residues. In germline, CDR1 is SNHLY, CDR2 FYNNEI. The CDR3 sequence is CASSEQSTGGETQYF. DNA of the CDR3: TGTGCCAGCAGTGAACAGTCTACTGGAGGAGAGACCCAGTACTTC.

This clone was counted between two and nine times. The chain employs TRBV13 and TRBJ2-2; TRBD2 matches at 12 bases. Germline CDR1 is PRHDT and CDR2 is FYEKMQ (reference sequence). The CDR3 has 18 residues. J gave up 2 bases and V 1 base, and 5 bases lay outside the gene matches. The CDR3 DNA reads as TGTGCCAGCAGCTTAGCGACTAGCGGGGGCCATAACACCGGGGAGCTGTTTTTT. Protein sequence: CASSLATSGGHNTGELFF.

CDR3 DNA: TGTGCCAGCAGCTTGGAAGCGGGGGGGTTCAATGAGCAGTTCTTC. Translating it yields CASSLEAGGFNEQFF. V gene TRBV5-6 combines with J gene TRBJ2-1; 10 bases line up with TRBD2. V lost 0 bases and J lost 6; bases outside the gene matches: 3. The CDR3 is made up of 15 amino acids. Looked up from germline, CDR1 is SGHDT and CDR2 is YYEEEE.

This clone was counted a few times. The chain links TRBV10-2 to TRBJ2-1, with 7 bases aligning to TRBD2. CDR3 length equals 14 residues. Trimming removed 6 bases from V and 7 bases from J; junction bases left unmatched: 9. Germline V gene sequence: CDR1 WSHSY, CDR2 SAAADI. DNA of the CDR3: TGCGCCAGCAGGGGACTATCCCGGGGGAATGAGCAGTTCTTC. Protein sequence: CASRGLSRGNEQFF.

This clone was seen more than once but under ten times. In nucleotides, the CDR3 is TGTGCCTGGACAGGGGCTGGGGCCAACGTCCTGACTTTC. Translating gives CAWTGAGANVLTF. This sequence joins TRBV30 and TRBJ2-6; D is possibly TRBD1 (6 bases). V was trimmed by 4 bases and J by 2 bases, leaving 6 bases between them. CDR1 is GTSNPN and CDR2 is SVGIG in the germline V gene (reference sequence). The CDR3 loop spans 13 amino acids.

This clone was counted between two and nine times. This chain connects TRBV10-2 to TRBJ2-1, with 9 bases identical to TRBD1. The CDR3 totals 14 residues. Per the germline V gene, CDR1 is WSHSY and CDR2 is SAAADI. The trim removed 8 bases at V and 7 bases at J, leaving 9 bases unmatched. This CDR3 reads CASYGQGRLNEQFF. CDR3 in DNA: TGCGCCAGCTATGGACAGGGGCGATTGAATGAGCAGTTCTTC.

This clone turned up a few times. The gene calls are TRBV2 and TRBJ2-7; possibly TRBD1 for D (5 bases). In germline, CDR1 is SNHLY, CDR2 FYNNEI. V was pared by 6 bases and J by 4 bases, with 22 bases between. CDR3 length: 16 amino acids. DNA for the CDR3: TGTGCCAGCAGACGAGATGTACAGGCCGCCGGGTACGAGCAGTACTTC. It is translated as CASRRDVQAAGYEQYF. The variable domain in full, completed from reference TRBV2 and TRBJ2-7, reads EPEVTQTPSHQVTQMGQEVILRCVPISNHLYFYWYRQILGQKVEFLVSFYNNEISEKSEIFDDQFSVERPDGSNFTLKIRSTKLEDSAMYFCASRRDVQAAGYEQYFGPGTRLTVT.

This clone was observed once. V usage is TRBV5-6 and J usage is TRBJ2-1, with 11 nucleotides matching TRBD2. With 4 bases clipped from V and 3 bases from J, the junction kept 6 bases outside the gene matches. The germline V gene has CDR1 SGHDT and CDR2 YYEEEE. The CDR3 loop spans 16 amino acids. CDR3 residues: CASSRIAGGNYNEQFF. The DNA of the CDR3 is TGTGCCAGCAGCCGTATAGCGGGGGGGAACTACAATGAGCAGTTCTTC.

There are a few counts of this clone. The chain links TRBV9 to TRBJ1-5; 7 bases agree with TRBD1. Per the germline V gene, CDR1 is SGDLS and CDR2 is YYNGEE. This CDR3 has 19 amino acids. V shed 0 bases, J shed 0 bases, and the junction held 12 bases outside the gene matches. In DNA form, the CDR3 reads TGTGCCAGCAGCGTAGTCACGAGCGACAGGGTAAATAGCAATCAGCCCCAGCATTTT. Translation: CASSVVTSDRVNSNQPQHF. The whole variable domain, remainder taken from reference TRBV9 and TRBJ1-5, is DSGVTQTPKHLITATGQRVTLRCSPRSGDLSVYWYQQSLDQGLQFLIQYYNGEERAKGNILERFSAQQFPDLHSELNLSSLELGDSALYFCASSVVTSDRVNSNQPQHFGDGTRLSIL.

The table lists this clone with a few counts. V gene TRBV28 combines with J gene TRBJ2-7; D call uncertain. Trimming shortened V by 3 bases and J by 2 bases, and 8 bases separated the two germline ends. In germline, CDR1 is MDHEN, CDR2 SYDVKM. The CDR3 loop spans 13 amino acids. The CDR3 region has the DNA TGTGCCAGCAGTTTGTCTGGGCCCTACGAGCAGTACTTC. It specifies CASSLSGPYEQYF.

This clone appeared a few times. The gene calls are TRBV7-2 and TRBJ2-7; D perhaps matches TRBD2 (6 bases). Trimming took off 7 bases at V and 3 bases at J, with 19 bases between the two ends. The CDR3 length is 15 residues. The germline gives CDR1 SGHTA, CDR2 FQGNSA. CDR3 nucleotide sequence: TGTGCCAGCAAACTGGGTGGGGCGGGGAACTACGAGCAGTACTTC. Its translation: CASKLGGAGNYEQYF.

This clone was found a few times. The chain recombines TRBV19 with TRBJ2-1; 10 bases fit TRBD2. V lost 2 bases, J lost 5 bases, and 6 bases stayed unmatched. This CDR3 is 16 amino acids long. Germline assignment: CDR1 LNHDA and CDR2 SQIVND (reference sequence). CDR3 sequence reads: CASSILWTSGHNEQFF. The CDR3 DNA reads TGTGCCAGTAGTATACTTTGGACTAGCGGCCACAATGAGCAGTTCTTC.

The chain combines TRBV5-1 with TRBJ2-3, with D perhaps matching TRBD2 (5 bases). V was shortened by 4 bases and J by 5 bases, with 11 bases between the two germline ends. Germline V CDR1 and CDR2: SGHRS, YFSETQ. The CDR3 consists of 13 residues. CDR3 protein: CASSLGSRDTQYF. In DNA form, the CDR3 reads TGCGCCAGCAGCCTTGGGAGTCGAGATACGCAGTATTTT.

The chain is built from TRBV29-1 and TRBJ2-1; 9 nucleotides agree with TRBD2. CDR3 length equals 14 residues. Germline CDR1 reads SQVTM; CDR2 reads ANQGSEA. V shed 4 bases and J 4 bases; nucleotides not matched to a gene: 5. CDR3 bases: TGCAGCGTTGTGGGACTAGCACGATACAATGAGCAGTTCTTC. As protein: CSVVGLARYNEQFF.

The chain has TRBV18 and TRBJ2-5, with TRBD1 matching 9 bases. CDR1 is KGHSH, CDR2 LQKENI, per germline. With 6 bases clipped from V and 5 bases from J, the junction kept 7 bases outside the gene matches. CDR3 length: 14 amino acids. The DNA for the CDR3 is TGTGCCAGCTCGGCAACAGGGGGCGCGGAGACCCAGTACTTC. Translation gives CASSATGGAETQYF.

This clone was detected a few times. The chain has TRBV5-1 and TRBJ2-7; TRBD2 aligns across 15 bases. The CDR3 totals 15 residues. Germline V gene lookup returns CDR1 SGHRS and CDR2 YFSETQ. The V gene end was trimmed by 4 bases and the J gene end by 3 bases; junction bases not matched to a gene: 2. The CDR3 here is CASSGGLAGGYEQYF. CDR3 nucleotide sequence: TGCGCCAGCAGCGGGGGACTAGCGGGAGGCTACGAGCAGTACTTC.

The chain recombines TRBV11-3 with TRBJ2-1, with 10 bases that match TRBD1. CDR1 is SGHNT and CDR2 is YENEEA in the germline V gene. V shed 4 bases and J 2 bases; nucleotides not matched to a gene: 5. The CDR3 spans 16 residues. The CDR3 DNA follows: TGTGCCAGCAGCTCCCGACAGGGGGCCACCTACAATGAGCAGTTCTTC. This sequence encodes CASSSRQGATYNEQFF.

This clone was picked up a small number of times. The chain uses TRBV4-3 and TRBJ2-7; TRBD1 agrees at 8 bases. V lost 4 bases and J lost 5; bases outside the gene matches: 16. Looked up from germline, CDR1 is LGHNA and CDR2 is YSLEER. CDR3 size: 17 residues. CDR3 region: CASSPMDRAGSSNEQYF. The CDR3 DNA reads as TGCGCCAGCAGCCCCATGGACAGGGCCGGCTCGTCAAACGAGCAGTACTTC.

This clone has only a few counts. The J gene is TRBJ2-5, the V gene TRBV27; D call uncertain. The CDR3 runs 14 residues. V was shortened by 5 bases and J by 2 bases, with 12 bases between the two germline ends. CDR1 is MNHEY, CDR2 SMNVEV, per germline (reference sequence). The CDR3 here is CASSIPNRQETQYF. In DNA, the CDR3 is TGTGCCAGCAGTATTCCCAACAGACAAGAGACCCAGTACTTC.

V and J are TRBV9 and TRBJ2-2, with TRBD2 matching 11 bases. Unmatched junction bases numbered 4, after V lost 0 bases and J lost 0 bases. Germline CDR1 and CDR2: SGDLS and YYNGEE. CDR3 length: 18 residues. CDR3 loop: CASSVGGLAETNTGELFF. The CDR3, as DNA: TGTGCCAGCAGCGTAGGGGGACTAGCGGAAACGAACACCGGGGAGCTGTTTTTT.

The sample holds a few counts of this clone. In nucleotides, the CDR3 is TGTGCCAGCAGCTTAGCGGGAGGGCCCTACGAGCAGTACTTC. Protein: CASSLAGGPYEQYF. The rearrangement links TRBV7-3 to TRBJ2-7; TRBD2 matches 9 bases. The trim removed 2 bases at V and 2 bases at J, leaving 1 base unmatched. The CDR3 is made up of 14 amino acids. Germline V lookup: CDR1 SGHTA, CDR2 FQGTGA.

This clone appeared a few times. DNA of the CDR3: TGCGCCAGCAGCTTGAAGCGGGAGAACAATGAGCAGTTCTTC. It is translated as CASSLKRENNEQFF. The chain joins TRBV5-1 to TRBJ2-1; TRBD2 matches at 8 bases. The CDR3 extends over 14 amino acids. V shed 1 base, J shed 5 bases, and the junction held 2 bases outside the gene matches. Germline-derived CDR1 and CDR2 are SGHRS and YFSETQ.

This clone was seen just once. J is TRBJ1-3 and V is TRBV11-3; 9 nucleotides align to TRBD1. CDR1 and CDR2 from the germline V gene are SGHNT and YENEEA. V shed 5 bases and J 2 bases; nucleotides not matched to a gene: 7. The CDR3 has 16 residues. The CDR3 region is CASSPWDRATGNTIYF. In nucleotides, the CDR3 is TGTGCCAGCAGCCCTTGGGACAGGGCAACTGGAAACACCATATATTTT.

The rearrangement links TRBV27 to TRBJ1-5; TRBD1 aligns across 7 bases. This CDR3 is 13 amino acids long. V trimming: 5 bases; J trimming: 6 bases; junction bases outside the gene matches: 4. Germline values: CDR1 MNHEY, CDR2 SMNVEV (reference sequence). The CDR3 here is CASSTTGSQPQHF. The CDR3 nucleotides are TGTGCCAGCAGTACGACAGGGTCTCAGCCCCAGCATTTT.

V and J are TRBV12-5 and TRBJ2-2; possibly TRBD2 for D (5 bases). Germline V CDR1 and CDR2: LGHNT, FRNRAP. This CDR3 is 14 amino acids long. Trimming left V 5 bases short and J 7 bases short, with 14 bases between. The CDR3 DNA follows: TGTGCTAGTGGTGTACGCAGTGAGGGCGGGGAGCTGTTTTTT. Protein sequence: CASGVRSEGGELFF.

The CDR3 protein is CASSYDRGLYEQYF. CDR3 DNA: TGCGCCAGCAGCTATGACAGGGGGCTGTACGAGCAGTACTTC. The chain uses TRBV4-1 and TRBJ2-7; 10 nucleotides line up with TRBD1. Trimming at V came to 5 bases and at J to 4 bases, leaving 5 bases not matched to a gene. The CDR3 spans 14 residues. CDR1 and CDR2 (germline): MGHRA, YSYEKL.

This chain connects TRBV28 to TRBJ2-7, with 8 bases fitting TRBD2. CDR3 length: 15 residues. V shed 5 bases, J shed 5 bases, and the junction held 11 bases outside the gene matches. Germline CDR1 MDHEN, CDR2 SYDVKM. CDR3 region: CASSGLAGLGHEQYF. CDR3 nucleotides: TGTGCCAGCAGTGGGTTAGCGGGACTGGGTCACGAGCAGTACTTC.